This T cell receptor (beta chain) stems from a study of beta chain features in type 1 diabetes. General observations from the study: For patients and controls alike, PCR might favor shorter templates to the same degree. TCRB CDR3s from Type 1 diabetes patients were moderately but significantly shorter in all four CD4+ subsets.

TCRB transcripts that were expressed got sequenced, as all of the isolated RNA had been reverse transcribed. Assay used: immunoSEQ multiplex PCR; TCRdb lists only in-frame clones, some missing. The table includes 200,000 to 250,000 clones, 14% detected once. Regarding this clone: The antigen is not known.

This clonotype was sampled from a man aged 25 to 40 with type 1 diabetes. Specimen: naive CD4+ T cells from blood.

The CDR3 loop is CASSEAPGVAGNTIYF. In DNA form, the CDR3 reads TGTGCCAGCAGTGAAGCCCCAGGGGTAGCTGGAAACACCATATATTTT. This chain joins TRBV6-1 and TRBJ1-3, with D possibly matching TRBD1 (6 bases). Between the trimmed V and J ends, which lost 0 bases and 2 bases, there was a span of 11 bases. This CDR3 is built from 16 residues. Per germline, CDR1 MNHNS and CDR2 SASEGT.